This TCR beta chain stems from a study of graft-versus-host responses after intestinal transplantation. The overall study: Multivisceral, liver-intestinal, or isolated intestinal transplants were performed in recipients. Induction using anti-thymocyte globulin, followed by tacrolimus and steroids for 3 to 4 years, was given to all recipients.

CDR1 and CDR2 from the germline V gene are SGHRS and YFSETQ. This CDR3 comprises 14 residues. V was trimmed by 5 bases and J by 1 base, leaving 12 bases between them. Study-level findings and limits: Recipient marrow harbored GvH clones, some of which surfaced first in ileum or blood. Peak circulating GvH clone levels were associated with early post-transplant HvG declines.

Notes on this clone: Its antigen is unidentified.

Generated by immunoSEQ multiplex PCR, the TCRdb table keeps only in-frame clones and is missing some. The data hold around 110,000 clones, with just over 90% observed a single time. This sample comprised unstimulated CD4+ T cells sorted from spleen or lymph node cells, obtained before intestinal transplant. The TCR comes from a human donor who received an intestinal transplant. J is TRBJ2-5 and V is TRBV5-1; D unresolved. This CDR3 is CASRYGRSQETQYF. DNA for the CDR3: TGCGCCAGCAGATATGGGCGAAGCCAAGAGACCCAGTACTTC.